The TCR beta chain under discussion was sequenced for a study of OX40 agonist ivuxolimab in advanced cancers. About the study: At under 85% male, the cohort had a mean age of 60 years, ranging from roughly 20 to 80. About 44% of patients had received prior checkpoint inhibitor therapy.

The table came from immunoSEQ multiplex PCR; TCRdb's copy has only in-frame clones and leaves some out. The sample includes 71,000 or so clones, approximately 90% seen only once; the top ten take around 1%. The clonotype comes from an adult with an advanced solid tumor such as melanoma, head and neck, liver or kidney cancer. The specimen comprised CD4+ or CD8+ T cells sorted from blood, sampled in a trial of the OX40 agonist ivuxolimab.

This CDR3 reads CASSLSRDSYEQYF. CDR3 coding DNA: TGTGCCAGCAGTTTATCCCGGGACTCCTACGAGCAGTACTTC. The chain has TRBV28 and TRBJ2-7; the D gene is possibly TRBD2 (5 bases). CDR1 and CDR2 (germline): MDHEN, SYDVKM. The CDR3 runs to 14 residues. V was cut by 1 base and J by 0 bases, with 7 bases left in between.